The 3 T cell receptor beta chains given below trace back to one sample, sequenced in a study of T cell changes during pregnancy in multiple sclerosis (dated by TCRdb to about 2019). Receptors were amplified or captured by the immunoSEQ multiplex PCR assay. TCRdb re-hosts the immuneACCESS table, in-frame sequences only. Its copies lack some clones; in the studies checked, an unresolved V gene accounts for under half of them, and the cause for the rest is not known. The sample has about 60,000 clones on record, 93% of them singletons. More than 1.5% of the sample rests with the top ten. Sequenced here: peripheral blood, sampled after pregnancy. These receptors originate from a female donor with multiple sclerosis, enrolled in a pregnancy study.

This clone was counted a single time. The chain combines TRBV6-6 with TRBJ2-1; TRBD2 matches 9 bases. With V trimmed by 6 bases and J by 1 base, 4 bases remained unmatched. The germline V gene has CDR1 MNHNY and CDR2 SVGAGI (reference sequence). The CDR3 is 15 residues long. Written as DNA, the CDR3 is TGTGCCAGCAGGACAAGCGGGGGGTCCTACAATGAGCAGTTCTTC. Encoded protein: CASRTSGGSYNEQFF.

V and J are TRBV27 and TRBJ1-2, with 8 bases that match TRBD1. The CDR3 length is 16 residues. V dropped 2 bases and J dropped 5; count of bases not matched to a gene: 10. Germline V gene lookup returns CDR1 MNHEY and CDR2 SMNVEV (reference sequence). The CDR3 loop is CASSLVGQGLTYGYTF. The CDR3 nucleotides are TGTGCCAGCAGTTTAGTCGGACAGGGATTAACTTATGGCTACACCTTC.

J is TRBJ2-1 and V is TRBV7-6; D unclear. Germline values: CDR1 SGHVS, CDR2 FNYEAQ. Trimming shortened V by 5 bases and J by 6 bases, and 11 bases separated the two germline ends. The CDR3 contains 13 residues. The CDR3 loop is CASSRIQSNEQFF. As DNA, the CDR3 is TGTGCCAGCAGCCGCATACAATCCAATGAGCAGTTCTTC.